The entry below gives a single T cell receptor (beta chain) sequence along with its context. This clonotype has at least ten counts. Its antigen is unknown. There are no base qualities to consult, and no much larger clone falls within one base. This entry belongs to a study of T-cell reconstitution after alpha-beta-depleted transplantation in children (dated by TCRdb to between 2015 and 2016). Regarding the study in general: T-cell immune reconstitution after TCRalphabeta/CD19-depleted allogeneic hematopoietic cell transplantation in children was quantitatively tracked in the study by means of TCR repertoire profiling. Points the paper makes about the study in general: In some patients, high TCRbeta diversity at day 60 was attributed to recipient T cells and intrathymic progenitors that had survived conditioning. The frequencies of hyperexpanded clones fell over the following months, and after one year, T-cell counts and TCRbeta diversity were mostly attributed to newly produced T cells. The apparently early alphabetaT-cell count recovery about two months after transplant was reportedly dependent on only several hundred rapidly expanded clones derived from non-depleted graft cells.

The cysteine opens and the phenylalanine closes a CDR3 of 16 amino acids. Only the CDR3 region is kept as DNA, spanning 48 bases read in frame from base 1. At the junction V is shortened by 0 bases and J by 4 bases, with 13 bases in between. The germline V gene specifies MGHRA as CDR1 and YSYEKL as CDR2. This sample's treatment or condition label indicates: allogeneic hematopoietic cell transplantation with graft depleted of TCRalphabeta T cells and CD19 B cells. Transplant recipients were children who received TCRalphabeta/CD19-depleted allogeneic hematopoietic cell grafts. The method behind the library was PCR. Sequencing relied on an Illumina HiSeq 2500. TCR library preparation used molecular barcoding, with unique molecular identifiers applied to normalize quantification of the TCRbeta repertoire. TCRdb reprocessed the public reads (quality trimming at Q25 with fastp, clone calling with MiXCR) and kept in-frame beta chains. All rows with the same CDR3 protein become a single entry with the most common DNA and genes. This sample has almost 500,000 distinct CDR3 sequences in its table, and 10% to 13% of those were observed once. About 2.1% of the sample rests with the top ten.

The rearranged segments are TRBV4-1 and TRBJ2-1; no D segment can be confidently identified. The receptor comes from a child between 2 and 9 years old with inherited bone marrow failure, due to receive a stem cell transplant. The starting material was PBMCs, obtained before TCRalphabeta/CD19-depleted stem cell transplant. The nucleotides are TGCGCCAGCAGCCAAGATCGGCAAGATCAATACAATGAGCAGTTCTTC. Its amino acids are CASSQDRQDQYNEQFF.